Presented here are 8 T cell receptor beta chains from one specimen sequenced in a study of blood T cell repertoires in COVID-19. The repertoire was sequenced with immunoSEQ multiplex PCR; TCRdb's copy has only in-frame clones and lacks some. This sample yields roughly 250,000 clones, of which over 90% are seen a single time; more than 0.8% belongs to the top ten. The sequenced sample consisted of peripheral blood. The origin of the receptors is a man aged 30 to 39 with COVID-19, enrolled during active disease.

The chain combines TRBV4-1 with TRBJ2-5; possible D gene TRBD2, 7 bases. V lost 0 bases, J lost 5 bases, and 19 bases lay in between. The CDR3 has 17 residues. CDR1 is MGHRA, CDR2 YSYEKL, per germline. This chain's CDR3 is CASSQDPPGGLGETQYF. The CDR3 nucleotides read TGCGCCAGCAGCCAAGACCCCCCCGGGGGGCTAGGGGAGACCCAGTACTTC.

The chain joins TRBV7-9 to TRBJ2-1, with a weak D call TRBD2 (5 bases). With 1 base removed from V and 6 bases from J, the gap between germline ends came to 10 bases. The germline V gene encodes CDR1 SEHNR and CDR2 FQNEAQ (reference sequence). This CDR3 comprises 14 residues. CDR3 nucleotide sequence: TGTGCCAGCAGCTTAGTGGGAGAGTCCAATGAGCAGTTCTTC. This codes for CASSLVGESNEQFF.

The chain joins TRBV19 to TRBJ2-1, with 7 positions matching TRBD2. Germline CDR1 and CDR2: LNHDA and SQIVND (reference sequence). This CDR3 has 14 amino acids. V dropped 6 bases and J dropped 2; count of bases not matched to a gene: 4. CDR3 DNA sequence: TGTGCCAGTAGCCCTAGCGGTACCTACAATGAGCAGTTCTTC. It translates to CASSPSGTYNEQFF. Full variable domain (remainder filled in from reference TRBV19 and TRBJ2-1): DGGITQSPKYLFRKEGQNVTLSCEQNLNHDAMYWYRQDPGQGLRLIYYSQIVNDFQKGDIAEGYSVSREKKESFPLTVTSAQKNPTAFYLCASSPSGTYNEQFFGPGTRLTVL.

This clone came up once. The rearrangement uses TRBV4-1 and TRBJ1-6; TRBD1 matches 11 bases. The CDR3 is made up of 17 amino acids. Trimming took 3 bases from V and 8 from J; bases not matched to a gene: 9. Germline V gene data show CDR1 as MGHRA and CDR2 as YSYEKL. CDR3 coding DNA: TGCGCCAGCAGCCATCGTCCCGGGACAGGGGGTGATTCACCCCTCCACTTT. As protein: CASSHRPGTGGDSPLHF.

CDR3 coding DNA: TGTGCCAGCAGCCAATCTGGAGTTGAAAAACTGTTTTTT. It specifies CASSQSGVEKLFF. This chain uses TRBV3-1 (or the pseudogene TRBV3-2) with TRBJ1-4; no reliable D call. Germline CDR1 is LGHDT and CDR2 is YNNKEL (reference sequence). The CDR3 runs 13 residues. The V and J ends lost 2 bases and 7 bases respectively, with 8 bases between them.

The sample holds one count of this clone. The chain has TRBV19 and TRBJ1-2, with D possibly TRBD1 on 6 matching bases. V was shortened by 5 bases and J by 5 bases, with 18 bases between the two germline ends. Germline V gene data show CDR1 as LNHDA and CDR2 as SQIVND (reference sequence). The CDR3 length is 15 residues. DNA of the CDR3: TGTGCCAGTAGTCCAATTCACAGGGATTATTATGGCTACACCTTC. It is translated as CASSPIHRDYYGYTF.

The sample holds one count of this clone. CDR3 sequence reads: CASRPATGGEQYF. CDR3 DNA: TGTGCCAGCAGACCCGCAACAGGGGGCGAGCAGTACTTC. The chain combines TRBV7-9 with TRBJ2-7; 8 bases line up with TRBD1. Germline V lookup: CDR1 SEHNR, CDR2 FQNEAQ (reference sequence). After removal of 6 bases from V and 6 bases from J, the junction contained 7 bases not matched to a gene. The CDR3 is made up of 13 amino acids.

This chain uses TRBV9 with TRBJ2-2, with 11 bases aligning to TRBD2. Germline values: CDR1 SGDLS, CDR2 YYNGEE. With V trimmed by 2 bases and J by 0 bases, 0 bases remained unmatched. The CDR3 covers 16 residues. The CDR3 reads CASSVGLAANTGELFF. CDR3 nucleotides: TGTGCCAGCAGCGTGGGACTAGCGGCGAACACCGGGGAGCTGTTTTTT.